These T cell receptor beta chains were read from a single sample in a study of T cells in Graves' hyperthyroidism and ophthalmopathy. TCRdb itself ran the multiplex PCR reads through MiXCR, one entry per CDR3 protein. The sample consists of a few hundred thousand distinct CDR3 sequences, around 16% of them appearing once. The sequenced material came from blood. The receptors were sampled from a woman aged 18 to 35 with Graves' hyperthyroidism that later progressed to Graves' ophthalmopathy. The CDR3 runs from the conserved cysteine through the conserved F or W. D genes are given only for firm matches. The listing skips clone size in some rows; elsewhere it reads once, few, many or a size class.

j_call v_call clone_size d_call cdr3_nt cdr3_aa
TRBJ2-5 TRBV28 many TRBD1 TGTGCCAGCAGTCCTAATTGGACAGGGGAGTTGGAGACCCAGTACTTC CASSPNWTGELETQYF
TRBJ2-1 TRBV5-1 many TRBD2 TGCGCCAGCAGCTATGGACTAGCGGGAGTCAATGAGCAGTTCTTC CASSYGLAGVNEQFF
TRBJ2-7 TRBV6-2/TRBV6-3 . TRBD2 TGTGCCAGCAGTTATTTGGGACTAGGAGAGCAGTACTTC CASSYLGLGEQYF
TRBJ2-3 TRBV7-8 many TRBD2 TGTGCCAGCAGCTTGGTGACTAGCGGGTCGCCAGATACGCAGTATTTT CASSLVTSGSPDTQYF
TRBJ2-3 TRBV2 many . TGTGCCAGCAGTGTATCCGCAGGTAGCACAGATACGCAGTATTTT CASSVSAGSTDTQYF
TRBJ2-6 TRBV9 few . TGTGCCAGCAGCGTAGCCCGCCAAGGGCGAGGGGCCAACGTCCTGACTTTC CASSVARQGRGANVLTF
TRBJ1-4 TRBV2 many . TGTGCCAGCAGGGGAGACAGGCTAAATGAAAAACTGTTTTTT CASRGDRLNEKLFF
TRBJ2-2 TRBV9 few . TGTGCCAGCAGCCTAAACCGGGAGATTCTCGGGGAGCTGTTTTTT CASSLNREILGELFF
TRBJ1-1 TRBV28 . . TGTGCCAGCAACAGACCTGGCCCAGGGAACACTGAAGCTTTCTTT CASNRPGPGNTEAFF
TRBJ2-1 TRBV29-1 few . TGCAGCGTTGAAGTGCCAGGGGGAGGCAATGAGCAGTTCTTC CSVEVPGGGNEQFF
TRBJ1-6 TRBV6-5 few . TGTGCCAGCAGTTACTCGAATTCACCCCTCCACTTT CASSYSNSPLHF